Listed below are T cell receptor beta chains from one sample, sequenced in a study of cytomegalovirus exposure and HLA in healthy donors. Assay used: immunoSEQ multiplex PCR; TCRdb lists only in-frame clones, some missing. This table lists about 200,000 clones. The source material was PBMCs. The receptors originated from a boy aged 5-17 years in good health and CMV-seronegative. CDR3s include the opening cysteine and the closing phenylalanine or tryptophan. D genes are given only for firm matches.

j_call	cdr3_length	d_call	v_call	cdr3_nt	cdr3_aa
TRBJ1-6	14	.	TRBV18	TGTGCCAGCTCACCGACAGGCTATAATTCACCCCTCCACTTT	CASSPTGYNSPLHF
TRBJ1-4	15	.	TRBV27	TGTGCCAGCAGTTACCAGGGTTCTGTTGGTGAAAAACTGTTTTTT	CASSYQGSVGEKLFF
TRBJ1-6	11	.	TRBV6-6	TGTGCCAGCAGCACCCAGGGGAATCTCCACTTT	CASSTQGNLHF
TRBJ2-7	16	.	TRBV27	TGTGCCAGCAGTTTATGGCCCCTCAGGGGTTCCAACGAGCAGTACTTC	CASSLWPLRGSNEQYF
TRBJ2-1	16	TRBD2	TRBV5-1	TGCGCCAGCAGCTTGGCCGGGGGGAGGGCCTACAATGAGCAGTTCTTC	CASSLAGGRAYNEQFF
TRBJ2-3	16	TRBD2	TRBV2	TGTGCCAGCAGTGTTATTAGCGGGGGGGCCACAGATACGCAGTATTTT	CASSVISGGATDTQYF
TRBJ2-2	14	TRBD1	TRBV19	TGTGCCAGTAGGCGGACAGGGTCCACCGGGGAGCTGTTTTTT	CASRRTGSTGELFF
TRBJ2-5	12	.	TRBV4-1	TGCGCCAGCAGCCAAGTCGGGAAGACCCAGTACTTC	CASSQVGKTQYF
TRBJ1-1	12	.	TRBV30	TGTGCCTGGAGTGTTGGGGCAGCTGAAGCTTTCTTT	CAWSVGAAEAFF
TRBJ1-1	14	TRBD1	TRBV29-1	TGCAGCGTTTACCCAGGGGGTATGGGCACTGAAGCTTTCTTT	CSVYPGGMGTEAFF
TRBJ1-6	14	.	TRBV19	TGTGCCAGTAGTATACTAGGGGGAATTTCACCCCTCCACTTT	CASSILGGISPLHF
TRBJ1-2	15	TRBD1	TRBV5-8	TGTGCCAGCAGCACTACAGGGGCGGGAAACTATGGCTACACCTTC	CASSTTGAGNYGYTF
TRBJ1-1	13	.	TRBV7-8	TGTGCCAGCAGCTTAGGGGGGCTTCTTGAAGCTTTCTTT	CASSLGGLLEAFF
TRBJ2-7	19	.	TRBV4-3	TGCGCCAGCAGCCACCTACTCCCTGGCGGTAGGGGCGACCCCGGGGAGCAGTACTTC	CASSHLLPGGRGDPGEQYF
TRBJ2-5	14	.	TRBV30	TGTGCCTGGCAGGGGAATTGGTACCAAGAGACCCAGTACTTC	CAWQGNWYQETQYF
TRBJ1-3	12	TRBD1	TRBV6-1	TGTGGGACAGGGCACTCTGGAAACACCATATATTTT	CGTGHSGNTIYF
TRBJ1-1	15	TRBD1	TRBV4-1	TGCGCCAGCAGCCAACCGGGACAGAGAACCACTGAAGCTTTCTTT	CASSQPGQRTTEAFF
TRBJ1-1	15	TRBD1	TRBV10-3	TGTGCCATCAGTGTTTCAGGGGGCCGGCGGACTGAAGCTTTCTTT	CAISVSGGRRTEAFF
TRBJ2-7	16	.	TRBV7-9	TGTGCCAGCAGCTTAGCGGCTAAGGGGGAAGGCGACGAGCAGTACTTC	CASSLAAKGEGDEQYF
TRBJ1-2	15	TRBD1	TRBV7-8	TGTGCCAGCAGCTTAGCTGGTCCAGGGGGCTATGGCTACACCTTC	CASSLAGPGGYGYTF
TRBJ2-7	15	TRBD1	TRBV28	TGTGCCTCCCGACCACTCAGGGACAGTATCTACGAGCAGTACTTC	CASRPLRDSIYEQYF
TRBJ2-5	14	TRBD1	TRBV6-5	TGTGCCAGCAGTTACGAGACAGGGGAAGAGACCCAGTACTTC	CASSYETGEETQYF
TRBJ2-7	15	.	TRBV19	TGTGCCAGTAGTATGGGGGGATTATATGGGGCCGAGCAGTACTTC	CASSMGGLYGAEQYF
TRBJ2-1	14	.	TRBV5-1	TGCGCCAGCAGTCATCGACTAGAAGGCAATGAGCAGTTCTTC	CASSHRLEGNEQFF
TRBJ1-1	13	.	TRBV11-2	TGTGCCAGCAGCCCAATCAGGGACACTGAAGCTTTCTTT	CASSPIRDTEAFF
TRBJ1-4	19	TRBD1	TRBV4-2	TGTGCCAGCAGCCAAGACATTTTAGGACAGGGGGCGCGGAATGAAAAACTGTTTTTT	CASSQDILGQGARNEKLFF
TRBJ1-3	13	.	TRBV6-6	TGTGCCAGCAGTTCTATCTCTGGAAACACCATATATTTT	CASSSISGNTIYF
TRBJ2-1	14	.	TRBV5-4	TGTGCCAGCAGCTCGAGCGGCTCCTACAATGAGCAGTTCTTC	CASSSSGSYNEQFF
TRBJ2-1	16	TRBD2	TRBV4-1	TGCGCCAGCAGCCACCCCATAACTAGCGGGGGGACTGAGCAGTTCTTC	CASSHPITSGGTEQFF
TRBJ1-2	17	TRBD1	TRBV27	TGTGCCAGCAGTTCTTGGACAGGGGGCGTGAATCGCTATGGCTACACCTTC	CASSSWTGGVNRYGYTF
TRBJ2-2	16	TRBD1	TRBV19	TGTGCCAGTAGGACCCCAGGGGGCGCGATTCCCGGGGAGCTGTTTTTT	CASRTPGGAIPGELFF